Each of the 11 T cell receptor beta chains below was sequenced from the same sample in a study of cytomegalovirus exposure and HLA in healthy donors. The PCR used 60 Vbeta and 13 Jbeta primers. Some clones are missing from TCRdb's copy, which holds only in-frame ones; the method was immunoSEQ multiplex PCR. In the table there are some 150,000 clones, approximately 75% of which are singletons. Sequencing was done on a sample of PBMCs. These receptors originate from a man aged 25-45 years in good health and CMV-seropositive.

CDR3 nucleotides: TGTGCCAGCAGCTTGGGGACTAGCGGGGGGGCTATTGAGCAGTTCTTC. This translates into CASSLGTSGGAIEQFF. V and J are TRBV5-4 and TRBJ2-1; 15 bases fit TRBD2. CDR1 and CDR2 (germline): SGHNT, YYREEE (reference sequence). Trimming took 0 bases from V and 9 from J; bases not matched to a gene: 4. This CDR3 spans 16 amino acids.

The genes are TRBV4-1 and TRBJ2-2; TRBD2 matches 8 bases. The CDR3 runs to 15 residues. Per germline, CDR1 MGHRA and CDR2 YSYEKL. With V trimmed by 4 bases and J by 6 bases, 7 bases remained unmatched. The CDR3 loop is CASSRPGLVAGELFF. Here the CDR3 DNA reads TGCGCCAGCAGCCGACCGGGACTAGTAGCCGGGGAGCTGTTTTTT.

The V and J genes are TRBV5-4 and TRBJ2-7; 7 bases agree with TRBD1. Trimming removed 4 bases from V and 2 bases from J; junction bases left unmatched: 9. In germline, CDR1 is SGHNT, CDR2 YYREEE (reference sequence). This CDR3 has 15 amino acids. CDR3 DNA: TGTGCCAGCAGCGTGACAGGGTCTAAAACCTACGAGCAGTACTTC. Amino acid sequence: CASSVTGSKTYEQYF.

DNA of the CDR3: TGTGCCATCAGTGAGTCTGGTGCGGGGACAGGGGGCACCGGGGAGCTGTTTTTT. Amino acids: CAISESGAGTGGTGELFF. This chain uses TRBV10-3 with TRBJ2-2; 11 bases map to TRBD1. Germline-derived CDR1 and CDR2 are ENHRY and SYGVKD. CDR3 length: 18 residues. With 0 bases clipped from V and 4 bases from J, the junction kept 7 bases outside the gene matches.

This clone was seen just once. The chain has TRBV4-3 and TRBJ2-1; D unclear. Per germline, CDR1 LGHNA and CDR2 YSLEER. V was cut by 0 bases and J by 7 bases, with 7 bases left in between. The CDR3 is 13 amino acids. This chain's CDR3 is CASSQDSLNEQFF. The CDR3 nucleotides read TGCGCCAGCAGCCAAGATTCTTTAAATGAGCAGTTCTTC.

Details on this clone: The sample contains more than one DNA sequence encoding this CDR3. The chain carries TRBV6-5 and TRBJ1-6; TRBD1 agrees at 7 bases. This CDR3 has 15 residues. Germline assignment: CDR1 MNHEY and CDR2 SVGAGI. Trimming removed 4 bases from V and 10 bases from J; junction bases left unmatched: 10. CDR3 in DNA: TGTGCCAGCAGTTCAGCTGACAGGGTCCTCTCACCCCTCCACTTT. Amino acids: CASSSADRVLSPLHF.

The gene calls are TRBV6-5 and TRBJ1-4; 11 bases map to TRBD1. The CDR3 consists of 15 residues. V was clipped by 6 bases and J by 6 bases; unmatched bases: 6. The germline gives CDR1 MNHEY, CDR2 SVGAGI. The CDR3 DNA is TGTGCCAGCAGCGGACAGGGGGCCCTGGATGAAAAACTGTTTTTT. Translated, it gives CASSGQGALDEKLFF.

V gene TRBV7-2 combines with J gene TRBJ1-2; D remains ambiguous. V was shortened by 2 bases and J by 4 bases, with 14 bases between the two germline ends. CDR3 length: 15 residues. Germline V gene data show CDR1 as SGHTA and CDR2 as FQGNSA. CDR3 loop: CASSLMFGGIYGYTF. The CDR3 region has the DNA TGTGCCAGCAGCTTAATGTTTGGAGGGATCTATGGCTACACCTTC.

The chain recombines TRBV27 with TRBJ2-3; TRBD1 aligns across 10 bases. The germline V gene encodes CDR1 MNHEY and CDR2 SMNVEV (reference sequence). V dropped 6 bases and J dropped 4; count of bases not matched to a gene: 10. This CDR3 spans 16 amino acids. The CDR3 protein is CASSSPGQGGPDTQYF. CDR3 DNA: TGTGCCAGCAGCTCCCCTGGACAGGGGGGACCAGATACGCAGTATTTT.

This clone came up once. DNA for the CDR3: TGTGCCAGCAGGGCGGATTCCTACGAGCAGTACTTC. Translating gives CASRADSYEQYF. The gene calls are TRBV28 and TRBJ2-7; D unclear. The V end lost 6 bases, the J end lost 1 base, and 7 bases lay between the germline ends. The germline V gene has CDR1 MDHEN and CDR2 SYDVKM. The CDR3 has 12 amino acids.

V and J are TRBV7-3 and TRBJ1-2, with D perhaps matching TRBD1 (6 bases). The CDR3 sequence is 13 residues long. Trimming stripped 0 bases from V and 6 bases from J, with 8 bases between. Germline assignment: CDR1 SGHTA and CDR2 FQGTGA. CDR3 residues: CASSLTEGDGYTF. The DNA for the CDR3 is TGTGCCAGCAGCTTAACTGAGGGGGATGGCTACACCTTC.